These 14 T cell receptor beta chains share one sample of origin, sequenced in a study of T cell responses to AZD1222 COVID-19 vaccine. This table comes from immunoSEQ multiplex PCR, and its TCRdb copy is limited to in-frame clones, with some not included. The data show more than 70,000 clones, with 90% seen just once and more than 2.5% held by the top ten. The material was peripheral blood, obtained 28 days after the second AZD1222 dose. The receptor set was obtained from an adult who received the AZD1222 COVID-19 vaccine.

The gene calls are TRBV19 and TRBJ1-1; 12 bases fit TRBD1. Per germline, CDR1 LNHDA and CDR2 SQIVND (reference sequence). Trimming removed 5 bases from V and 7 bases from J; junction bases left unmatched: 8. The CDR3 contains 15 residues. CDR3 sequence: CASSSPGQGASEAFF. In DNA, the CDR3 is TGTGCCAGTAGTTCTCCGGGACAGGGGGCGAGTGAAGCTTTCTTT. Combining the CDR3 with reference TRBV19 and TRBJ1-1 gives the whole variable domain DGGITQSPKYLFRKEGQNVTLSCEQNLNHDAMYWYRQDPGQGLRLIYYSQIVNDFQKGDIAEGYSVSREKKESFPLTVTSAQKNPTAFYLCASSSPGQGASEAFFGQGTRLTVV.

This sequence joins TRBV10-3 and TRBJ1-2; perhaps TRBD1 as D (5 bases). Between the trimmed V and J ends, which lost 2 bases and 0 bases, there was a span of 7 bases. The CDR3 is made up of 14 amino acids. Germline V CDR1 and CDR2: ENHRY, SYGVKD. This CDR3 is CAISELGANYGYTF. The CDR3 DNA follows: TGTGCCATCAGTGAGCTGGGGGCTAACTATGGCTACACCTTC.

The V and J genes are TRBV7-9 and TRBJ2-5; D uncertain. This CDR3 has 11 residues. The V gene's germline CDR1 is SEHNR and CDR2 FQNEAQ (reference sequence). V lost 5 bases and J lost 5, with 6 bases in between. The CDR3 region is CASSPGETQYF. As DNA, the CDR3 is TGTGCCAGCAGCCCCGGGGAGACCCAGTACTTC.

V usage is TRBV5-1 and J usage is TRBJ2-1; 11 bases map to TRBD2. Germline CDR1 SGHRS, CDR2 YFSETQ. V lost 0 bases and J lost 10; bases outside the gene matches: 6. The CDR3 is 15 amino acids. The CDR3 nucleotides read TGCGCCAGCAGCTTGGGTAGCGGGGGGGCAAGGGAGCAGTTCTTC. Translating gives CASSLGSGGAREQFF.

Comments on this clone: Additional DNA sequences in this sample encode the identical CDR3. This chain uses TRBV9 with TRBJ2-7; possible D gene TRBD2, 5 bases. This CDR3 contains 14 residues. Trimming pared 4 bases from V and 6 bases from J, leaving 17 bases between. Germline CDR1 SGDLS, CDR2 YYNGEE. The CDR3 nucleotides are TGTGCCAGCAGCATCTGGCTAGAAGGAGGCGAGCAGTACTTC. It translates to CASSIWLEGGEQYF.

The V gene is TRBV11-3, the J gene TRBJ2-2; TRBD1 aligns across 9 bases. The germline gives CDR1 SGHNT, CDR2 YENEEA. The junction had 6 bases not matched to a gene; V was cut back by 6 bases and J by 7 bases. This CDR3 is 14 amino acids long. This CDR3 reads CASRGTGPLGELFF. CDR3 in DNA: TGTGCCAGCAGGGGGACAGGGCCGCTCGGGGAGCTGTTTTTT.

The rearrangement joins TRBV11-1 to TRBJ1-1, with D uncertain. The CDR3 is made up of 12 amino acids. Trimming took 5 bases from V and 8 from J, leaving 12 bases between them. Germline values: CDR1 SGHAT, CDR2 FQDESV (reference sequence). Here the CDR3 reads CASSLTDLEAFF. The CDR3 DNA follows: TGTGCCAGCAGCCTCACAGATCTCGAAGCTTTCTTT.

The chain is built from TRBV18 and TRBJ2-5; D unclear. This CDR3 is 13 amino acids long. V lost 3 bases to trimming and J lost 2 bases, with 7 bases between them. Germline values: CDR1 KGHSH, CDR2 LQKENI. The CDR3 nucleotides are TGTGCCAGCTCACCTTCGACTCAAGAGACCCAGTACTTC. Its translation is CASSPSTQETQYF.

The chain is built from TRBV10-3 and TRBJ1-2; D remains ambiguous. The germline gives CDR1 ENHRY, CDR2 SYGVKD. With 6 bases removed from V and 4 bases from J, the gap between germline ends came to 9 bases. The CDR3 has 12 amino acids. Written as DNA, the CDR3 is TGTGCCATCAGGCTAGACTCCTATGGCTACACCTTC. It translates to CAIRLDSYGYTF.

The CDR3 here is CAGTGTGRHEQYF. CDR3 in DNA: TGTGCCGGGACCGGGACAGGGCGGCACGAGCAGTACTTC. This chain uses TRBV2 with TRBJ2-7, with 9 bases matching TRBD1. After removal of 11 bases from V and 5 bases from J, the junction contained 10 bases not matched to a gene. The germline V gene encodes CDR1 SNHLY and CDR2 FYNNEI. The CDR3 is 13 amino acids.

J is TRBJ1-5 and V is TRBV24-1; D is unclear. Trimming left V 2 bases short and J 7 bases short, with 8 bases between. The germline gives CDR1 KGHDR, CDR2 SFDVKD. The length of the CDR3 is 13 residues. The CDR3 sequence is CATSDSRVQPQHF. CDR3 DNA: TGTGCCACCAGTGATTCCCGGGTCCAGCCCCAGCATTTT.

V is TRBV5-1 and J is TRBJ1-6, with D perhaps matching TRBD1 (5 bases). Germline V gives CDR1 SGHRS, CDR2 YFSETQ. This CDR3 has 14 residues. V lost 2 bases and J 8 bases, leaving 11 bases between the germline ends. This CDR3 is CASSFGTEYSPLHF. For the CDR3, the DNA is TGCGCCAGCAGCTTCGGGACGGAGTATTCACCCCTCCACTTT.

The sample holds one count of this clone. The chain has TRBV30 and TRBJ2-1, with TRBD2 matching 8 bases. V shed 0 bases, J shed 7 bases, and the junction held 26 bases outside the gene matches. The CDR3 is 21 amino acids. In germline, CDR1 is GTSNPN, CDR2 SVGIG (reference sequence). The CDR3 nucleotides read TGTGCCTGGAGTGTACGGGGGCTCGAAACTCCAGAAGTTCTAGCGGGTAATGAGCAGTTCTTC. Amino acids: CAWSVRGLETPEVLAGNEQFF.

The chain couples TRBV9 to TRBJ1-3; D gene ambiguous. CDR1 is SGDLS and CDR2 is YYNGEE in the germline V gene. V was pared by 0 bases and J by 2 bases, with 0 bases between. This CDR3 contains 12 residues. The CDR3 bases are TGTGCCAGCAGCGTAGCTGGAAACACCATATATTTT. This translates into CASSVAGNTIYF.